The 21 T cell receptor beta chains reported below all come from one sample, sequenced in a study of blood T cell repertoires in COVID-19 (dated by TCRdb to about 2020). The receptor library was made with the immunoSEQ multiplex PCR assay. TCRdb holds this immuneACCESS table with in-frame rearrangements only. Some clones are missing; in checked studies, unresolved V genes explain under half, and the rest has no known cause. This sample comprises approximately 140,000 clones, 84% of them detected only once. 2.2% of the sample belongs to the ten largest clones. The sequenced material came from peripheral blood. These TCRs come from a man between 65 and 79 years old with acute or convalescent COVID-19.

The rearrangement links TRBV3-1 (or the pseudogene TRBV3-2) to TRBJ1-1; no definite D call. CDR1 and CDR2 (germline): LGHDT, YNNKEL (reference sequence). V was trimmed by 1 base and J by 4 bases, leaving 7 bases between them. The CDR3 is 13 residues long. The CDR3 loop reads CASSQGRGTEAFF. DNA for the CDR3: TGTGCCAGCAGCCAAGGGCGGGGCACTGAAGCTTTCTTT.

The chain links TRBV7-9 to TRBJ1-2; weak D call: TRBD1 (6 bases). The CDR3 contains 14 residues. The germline CDR1 and CDR2 sequences are SEHNR and FQNEAQ (reference sequence). V dropped 5 bases and J dropped 4 bases, with 14 bases sitting between them. The CDR3 protein is CASSSNRETYGYTF. CDR3 DNA sequence: TGTGCCAGCAGCAGTAACAGGGAGACCTATGGCTACACCTTC.

This clone was seen just once. The V call is TRBV6-5, the J call TRBJ1-2; no clear D. V shed 0 bases and J shed 2 bases, with 7 bases lying between them. The CDR3 extends over 14 amino acids. Germline V gene data show CDR1 as MNHEY and CDR2 as SVGAGI. This CDR3 reads CASSYSGSNYGYTF. The CDR3 DNA sequence: TGTGCCAGCAGTTACTCGGGCAGCAACTATGGCTACACCTTC.

The chain links TRBV27 to TRBJ2-7; 10 bases map to TRBD1. The junction had 8 bases not matched to a gene; V was cut back by 5 bases and J by 4 bases. The CDR3 sequence is 15 residues long. CDR1 and CDR2 from the germline V gene are MNHEY and SMNVEV (reference sequence). CDR3 loop: CASSRHRDRGYEQYF. In nucleotides, the CDR3 is TGTGCCAGCAGTCGCCACCGGGACAGGGGTTACGAGCAGTACTTC.

This chain uses TRBV5-1 with TRBJ1-1; 7 nucleotides match TRBD1. The V gene end was trimmed by 1 base and the J gene end by 5 bases; junction bases not matched to a gene: 17. The CDR3 length is 18 residues. Germline CDR1 and CDR2: SGHRS and YFSETQ. Here the CDR3 DNA reads TGCGCCAGCAGCTTGAACCAACTGGCACCGGGACAGCAGACTGAAGCTTTCTTT. Encoded protein: CASSLNQLAPGQQTEAFF. The variable domain in full, completed from reference TRBV5-1 and TRBJ1-1, reads KAGVTQTPRYLIKTRGQQVTLSCSPISGHRSVSWYQQTPGQGLQFLFEYFSETQRNKGNFPGRFSGRQFSNSRSEMNVSTLELGDSALYLCASSLNQLAPGQQTEAFFGQGTRLTVV.

The chain uses TRBV3-1 (or the pseudogene TRBV3-2) and TRBJ2-2; possible D gene TRBD2, 6 bases. The germline V gene encodes CDR1 LGHDT and CDR2 YNNKEL (reference sequence). Trimming stripped 1 base from V and 6 bases from J, with 12 bases between. There are 15 residues in the CDR3. The CDR3, as DNA: TGTGCCAGCAGCCAAGCGGGTAGCGGATCCGGGGAGCTGTTTTTT. Residues: CASSQAGSGSGELFF.

This clone was picked up a small number of times. The gene calls are TRBV6-5 and TRBJ1-1; 10 bases are a match to TRBD1. The CDR3 consists of 13 residues. With 7 bases clipped from V and 10 bases from J, the junction kept 9 bases outside the gene matches. The germline V gene has CDR1 MNHEY and CDR2 SVGAGI. The CDR3 DNA is TGTGCCAGCATCGACGGACAGGGGGTTCGAGCTTTCTTT. This codes for CASIDGQGVRAFF.

The chain recombines TRBV4-2 with TRBJ2-3; 11 nucleotides agree with TRBD2. This CDR3 comprises 16 residues. The trim removed 1 base at V and 3 bases at J, leaving 3 bases unmatched. The germline CDR1 and CDR2 sequences are LGHNA and YNFKEQ. CDR3 bases: TGTGCCAGCAGCCAAGCCAGGACTAGCGGGACAGATACGCAGTATTTT. It is translated as CASSQARTSGTDTQYF.

J is TRBJ1-2 and V is TRBV7-2; 8 nucleotides align to TRBD1. With V trimmed by 5 bases and J by 6 bases, 17 bases remained unmatched. This CDR3 comprises 17 residues. Germline CDR1 reads SGHTA; CDR2 reads FQGNSA. CDR3 sequence reads: CASSVDRAIISIDGYTF. Here the CDR3 DNA reads TGTGCCAGCAGCGTGGACAGGGCAATTATTTCGATCGATGGCTACACCTTC.

This chain uses TRBV10-3 with TRBJ2-5; the match to TRBD2 covers 8 bases. CDR1 and CDR2 from the germline V gene are ENHRY and SYGVKD. The CDR3 extends over 14 amino acids. The V and J ends lost 3 bases and 1 base, in that order; junction bases with no gene match: 1. CDR3: CAISDSGVQETQYF. The CDR3 DNA reads as TGTGCCATCAGTGATAGCGGGGTCCAAGAGACCCAGTACTTC.

This chain uses TRBV3-1 (or the pseudogene TRBV3-2) with TRBJ2-7; possible D gene TRBD1, 7 bases. There are 16 residues in the CDR3. CDR1 and CDR2 (germline): LGHDT, YNNKEL (reference sequence). V shed 4 bases and J shed 0 bases, with 16 bases lying between them. The CDR3 sequence: CASSPPRGTASYEQYF. As DNA, the CDR3 is TGTGCCAGCAGCCCCCCCCGGGGGACAGCCTCCTACGAGCAGTACTTC.

This clone was recorded only once. This chain uses TRBV2 with TRBJ2-5; possibly TRBD2 for D (6 bases). Germline CDR1 reads SNHLY; CDR2 reads FYNNEI. The CDR3 covers 13 residues. Trimming took off 7 bases at V and 5 bases at J, with 14 bases between the two ends. The CDR3 reads CASIPGGMETQYF. DNA for the CDR3: TGTGCCAGCATCCCAGGCGGGATGGAGACCCAGTACTTC.

The chain couples TRBV24-1 to TRBJ1-6; no definite D call. CDR1 KGHDR and CDR2 SFDVKD come from the germline V gene. There are 14 residues in the CDR3. V was cut by 3 bases and J by 3 bases, with 5 bases left in between. CDR3 protein: CATSDRDYNSPLHF. The CDR3 nucleotides read TGTGCCACCAGTGATCGAGACTATAATTCACCCCTCCACTTT.

This sequence joins TRBV5-6 and TRBJ1-2; no firm D call. The CDR3 totals 14 residues. Germline V gene sequence: CDR1 SGHDT, CDR2 YYEEEE. Trimming removed 4 bases from V and 3 bases from J, with 13 bases in between. The chain's CDR3 is CASSPGRRDYGYTF. The DNA for the CDR3 is TGTGCCAGCAGCCCAGGCCGGAGGGACTATGGCTACACCTTC. Variable domain in full (rest from reference TRBV5-6 and TRBJ1-2): DAGVTQSPTHLIKTRGQQVTLRCSPKSGHDTVSWYQQALGQGPQFIFQYYEEEERQRGNFPDRFSGHQFPNYSSELNVNALLLGDSALYLCASSPGRRDYGYTFGSGTRLTVV.

The CDR3 region is CASSLASGAGETQYF. CDR3 sequence (DNA): TGCGCCAGCAGCTTGGCCTCAGGGGCCGGAGAGACCCAGTACTTC. The chain recombines TRBV5-1 with TRBJ2-5; D may be TRBD1 (6 bases). Trimming pared 0 bases from V and 4 bases from J, leaving 13 bases between. This CDR3 is built from 15 residues. CDR1 and CDR2 from the germline V gene are SGHRS and YFSETQ. Together with reference TRBV5-1 and TRBJ2-5, the CDR3 gives the full variable domain: KAGVTQTPRYLIKTRGQQVTLSCSPISGHRSVSWYQQTPGQGLQFLFEYFSETQRNKGNFPGRFSGRQFSNSRSEMNVSTLELGDSALYLCASSLASGAGETQYFGPGTRLLVL.

This clone was found once. J is TRBJ2-2 and V is TRBV3-1 (or the pseudogene TRBV3-2), with TRBD1 matching 9 bases. Trimming at V came to 4 bases and at J to 3 bases, leaving 6 bases not matched to a gene. The CDR3 length is 16 residues. The germline CDR1 and CDR2 sequences are LGHDT and YNNKEL (reference sequence). The DNA of the CDR3 is TGTGCCAGCAGCCGCGACAGGGGGGCGGACACCGGGGAGCTGTTTTTT. Its protein is CASSRDRGADTGELFF.

This rearrangement joins TRBV5-1 to TRBJ2-3; 9 nucleotides line up with TRBD2. The CDR3 length is 15 residues. CDR1 and CDR2 (germline): SGHRS, YFSETQ. The ends lost 2 bases at V and 5 bases at J; junction bases unmatched: 6. Written as DNA, the CDR3 is TGCGCCAGCAGCTTACTTAGCGGGAGTCTAGATACGCAGTATTTT. Translated: CASSLLSGSLDTQYF.

DNA of the CDR3: TGTGCCAGCAGGTCGGGACTAGCGGGGTTCACAGATACGCAGTATTTT. The encoded protein is CASRSGLAGFTDTQYF. The V call is TRBV27, the J call TRBJ2-3, with TRBD2 matching 13 bases. Trimming removed 6 bases from V and 2 bases from J; junction bases left unmatched: 5. Germline lookup yields CDR1 MNHEY and CDR2 SMNVEV (reference sequence). The CDR3 is made up of 16 amino acids.

V usage is TRBV29-1 and J usage is TRBJ1-1; unclear D gene. Trimming took 7 bases from V and 0 from J, leaving 15 bases between them. The CDR3 covers 14 residues. Germline-derived CDR1 and CDR2 are SQVTM and ANQGSEA. In DNA, the CDR3 is TGCAGCGCCAGAGGGCCAGGATTGAACACTGAAGCTTTCTTT. Protein product: CSARGPGLNTEAFF.

This clone was detected a few times. J is TRBJ2-3 and V is TRBV2, with TRBD2 as a possible D gene (6 bases). This CDR3 is built from 13 residues. CDR1 is SNHLY and CDR2 is FYNNEI in the germline V gene. The germline V and J ends were trimmed by 8 bases and 2 bases, with 11 bases remaining between them. The DNA for the CDR3 is TGTGCCAGCGGGCGGGGCGACACAGATACGCAGTATTTT. Protein: CASGRGDTDTQYF.

The chain carries TRBV3-1 (or the pseudogene TRBV3-2) and TRBJ2-1; 7 bases are a match to TRBD2. This CDR3 has 16 residues. Germline lookup yields CDR1 LGHDT and CDR2 YNNKEL (reference sequence). Germline trimming cut 5 bases from V and 7 bases from J; bases unmatched to any gene: 14. In nucleotides, the CDR3 is TGTGCCAGCAGCAAGGGACGGGTGGGACTAATTAATGAGCAGTTCTTC. Translated: CASSKGRVGLINEQFF.